The clone carrying this T cell receptor (beta chain) has a single count. This specimen comes from a study of CD8+CD57+ T cells in acquired aplastic anemia. V dropped 3 bases and J dropped 4; count of bases not matched to a gene: 6. Germline assignment: CDR1 MGHDK and CDR2 SYGVNS. The CDR3 runs to 15 residues. Sequencing involved patients with CD8+CD57+ cell expansion previously shown by flow cytometry. The TCR beta profiling, which covered VDJ combination and CDR3 sequence, was carried out using genomic DNA as the template. TCRdb re-derived calls from the reads in MiXCR, one entry per CDR3 protein. Of under 350,000 distinct CDR3 sequences in the sample, roughly 59% were seen once.

The sequence was obtained from a human donor with aplastic anemia. The specimen sequenced was sorted CD4+, CD8+, or CD8+CD57+ T cells (not recorded which) from PBMCs. The V gene is TRBV25-1, the J gene TRBJ2-7; 10 bases fit TRBD1. CDR3 residues: CASSDRQGAAYEQYF. The CDR3 nucleotides read TGTGCCAGCAGTGATAGACAGGGGGCGGCATACGAGCAGTACTTC.